This record covers a single T cell receptor (beta chain). Antigen specificity is unknown. This sample is drawn from a study of T cell responses to AZD1222 COVID-19 vaccine. Overall study results and limits: Compared with day 0, the breadth and depth of the Spike-specific TCR repertoire rose significantly after two doses of AZD1222.

Only in-frame clones appear in the TCRdb table, and some are missing; sequencing was by immunoSEQ multiplex PCR. Among approximately 100,000 clones, about 90% were seen once, and the ten largest hold 20% to 25%. This CDR3 has 13 residues. The V gene's germline CDR1 is MDHEN and CDR2 SYDVKM. Trimming stripped 8 bases from V and 1 base from J, with 9 bases between. V usage is TRBV28 and J usage is TRBJ1-5; perhaps TRBD1 as D (5 bases). This specimen consisted of peripheral blood, obtained on day 0 of AZD1222 vaccination. This sequence originates from an adult in good health. Written as DNA, the CDR3 is TGTGCCAGCTGCGGGGGGAGCAATCAGCCCCAGCATTTT. Encoded protein: CASCGGSNQPQHF.